In its sample, the clone carrying this T cell receptor (beta chain) was seen a few times. Its antigen is undetermined. The sample originates from a study of human T cells and chemical hapten exposure. Study-level background: Small pooled library volume differences mainly caused per-sample TCR yield variation.

Unique molecular identifiers were affixed to discrete cDNA molecules within the library. Via MiXCR, TCRdb re-called the RACE reads, giving one row per CDR3 protein. Among some 77,000 distinct CDR3 sequences listed, about 9.2% were seen once. Time point given: healthy volunteer bleed at 6 weeks. Unfractionated whole blood was the source from which total RNA was extracted. Study-wide results and limits: TCRs above 1 in 1000 frequency did not change with DPC sensitization.

The CDR3 sequence is 15 residues long. Germline CDR1 is SGHVS and CDR2 is FNYEAQ. V was pared by 5 bases and J by 6 bases, with 6 bases of the junction left unmatched. This TCR was sampled from a female donor in good health. Some clones in this sample may be carry-over from other donors' samples. J is TRBJ2-2 and V is TRBV7-6; 10 positions agree with TRBD1. What was sequenced was whole blood. This chain's CDR3 is CASSPGTGDAGELFF. CDR3 bases: TGTGCCAGCAGCCCCGGGACAGGGGACGCCGGGGAGCTGTTTTTT.